This TCR beta chain was sequenced in a study of CXCR3-negative and CXCR3-positive naive CD8 T cells. The authors prepared UMI-labeled TRB cDNA libraries by 5' RACE. TCRdb reprocessed the 5' RACE reads, keeping one entry per CDR3 protein, no DNA. The sample totals over 100,000 distinct CDR3 sequences. Germline CDR1 is SQVTM and CDR2 is ANQGSEA. The CDR3 covers 15 residues. This chain connects TRBV29-1 to TRBJ2-1. The source material was naive CXCR3- CD8+ T cells from blood. The subset here: CD45RO-CCR7+CD27+CD95- naive CD8+ T cells lacking CXCR3 (TNR3-). This receptor was obtained from a human donor in good health. Some clones in this sample may be carry-over from other donors' samples. The CDR3 sequence: CSVERLGSSYNEQFF.